The next 13 T cell receptor beta chains were all read from a single sample in a study of PD-1 blockade in classical Hodgkin lymphoma. Described time point: newly diagnosed, previously untreated cHL patient sample. Sequencing used immunoSEQ multiplex PCR; TCRdb keeps in-frame clones, though not all of them. The sample lists tens of thousands of clones, nearly 95% occurring once. Sequences were obtained from peripheral blood mononuclear cells (PBMCs). These receptors all stem from a human donor with classical Hodgkin lymphoma.

This CDR3 is CASSLRWVSGGTRYEQYF. DNA of the CDR3: TGTGCCAGCAGCTTAAGATGGGTCTCTGGCGGGACTAGGTACGAGCAGTACTTC. The chain has TRBV7-2 and TRBJ2-7, with TRBD2 identical over 8 bases. Germline CDR1 is SGHTA and CDR2 is FQGNSA. There are 18 residues in the CDR3. The junction had 16 bases not matched to a gene; V was cut back by 2 bases and J by 4 bases.

The rearrangement joins TRBV7-2 to TRBJ2-7, with D unresolved. Germline CDR1 and CDR2: SGHTA and FQGNSA. Trimming took 2 bases from V and 6 from J, leaving 11 bases between them. The CDR3 runs to 13 residues. The CDR3 reads CASSLSALSEQYF. The CDR3 region has the DNA TGTGCCAGCAGCTTATCTGCCCTCTCCGAGCAGTACTTC.

V usage is TRBV18 and J usage is TRBJ1-1; a possible D gene is TRBD1 (5 bases). The CDR3 runs 16 residues. V gave up 5 bases and J gave up 2 bases, with 18 bases separating them. The germline V gene has CDR1 KGHSH and CDR2 LQKENI. CDR3 DNA sequence: TGTGCCAGCTCAATTAACGGACGGGGGGTTAACACTGAAGCTTTCTTT. Residues: CASSINGRGVNTEAFF.

The chain links TRBV2 to TRBJ2-1, with 10 bases lining up with TRBD2. After removal of 0 bases from V and 4 bases from J, the junction contained 3 bases not matched to a gene. The germline gives CDR1 SNHLY, CDR2 FYNNEI. The length of the CDR3 is 16 residues. The CDR3 protein is CASSEAERGGYNEQFF. In nucleotides, the CDR3 is TGTGCCAGCAGTGAAGCTGAGCGGGGGGGTTACAATGAGCAGTTCTTC. The whole variable domain, remainder taken from reference TRBV2 and TRBJ2-1, is EPEVTQTPSHQVTQMGQEVILRCVPISNHLYFYWYRQILGQKVEFLVSFYNNEISEKSEIFDDQFSVERPDGSNFTLKIRSTKLEDSAMYFCASSEAERGGYNEQFFGPGTRLTVL.

This rearrangement joins TRBV5-4 to TRBJ2-7; D is perhaps TRBD2 (5 bases). Trimming removed 4 bases from V and 2 bases from J, with 16 bases in between. CDR3 size: 15 residues. Germline assignment: CDR1 SGHNT and CDR2 YYREEE (reference sequence). CDR3 DNA: TGTGCCAGCAGCCTAGGACTGGGAGAAACCTACGAGCAGTACTTC. Translation gives CASSLGLGETYEQYF.

The V and J genes are TRBV6-5 and TRBJ2-5; 9 bases match TRBD2. Per the germline V gene, CDR1 is MNHEY and CDR2 is SVGAGI. The CDR3 contains 16 residues. Trimming took 4 bases from V and 2 from J; bases not matched to a gene: 8. The CDR3 DNA reads TGTGCCAGCAGTTCTTTGCGACTAGCGGTACAAGAGACCCAGTACTTC. Translation gives CASSSLRLAVQETQYF.

V gene TRBV4-1 combines with J gene TRBJ1-2; no firm D call. Germline V gene lookup returns CDR1 MGHRA and CDR2 YSYEKL. This CDR3 is built from 15 residues. The germline V and J ends were trimmed by 0 bases and 7 bases, with 15 bases remaining between them. CDR3 protein: CASSQEGPWPRGYTF. In nucleotides, the CDR3 is TGCGCCAGCAGCCAAGAAGGACCTTGGCCCCGTGGCTACACCTTC.

The V and J genes are TRBV7-9 and TRBJ2-7; 12 nucleotides line up with TRBD2. Per the germline V gene, CDR1 is SEHNR and CDR2 is FQNEAQ (reference sequence). With V trimmed by 2 bases and J by 6 bases, 5 bases remained unmatched. The CDR3 consists of 15 residues. The CDR3 spells CASSLRLAGVSEQYF. The CDR3 DNA reads TGTGCCAGCAGCTTAAGACTAGCGGGAGTTTCCGAGCAGTACTTC. Supplemented by reference TRBV7-9 and TRBJ2-7, the full variable domain reads DTGVSQNPRHKITKRGQNVTFRCDPISEHNRLYWYRQTLGQGPEFLTYFQNEAQLEKSRLLSDRFSAERPKGSFSTLEIQRTEQGDSAMYLCASSLRLAGVSEQYFGPGTRLTVT.

The chain is built from TRBV5-1 and TRBJ1-1; 7 bases align to TRBD1. Germline assignment: CDR1 SGHRS and CDR2 YFSETQ. V lost 4 bases, J lost 0 bases, and 9 bases stayed unmatched. The CDR3 covers 16 residues. The CDR3 DNA is TGCGCCAGCAGCCTCGGGACAGAGTGGATGAACACTGAAGCTTTCTTT. Residues: CASSLGTEWMNTEAFF.

The V gene is TRBV5-1, the J gene TRBJ2-7, with 10 nucleotides matching TRBD2. V lost 3 bases, J lost 1 base, and 7 bases stayed unmatched. The length of the CDR3 is 16 residues. Germline assignment: CDR1 SGHRS and CDR2 YFSETQ. The CDR3 loop is CASSSGLAVLSYEQYF. CDR3 DNA: TGCGCCAGCAGCTCCGGACTAGCGGTACTTTCCTACGAGCAGTACTTC.

This CDR3 is CASSGYNEQFF. The CDR3 DNA is TGTGCCAGCAGTGGCTACAATGAGCAGTTCTTC. The J gene is TRBJ2-1, the V gene TRBV2; D unclear. CDR3 length: 11 residues. CDR1 and CDR2 from the germline V gene are SNHLY and FYNNEI. Trimming stripped 4 bases from V and 3 bases from J, with 1 base between.

This chain connects TRBV9 to TRBJ2-5, with TRBD1 identical over 8 bases. The germline V gene encodes CDR1 SGDLS and CDR2 YYNGEE. The J segment lost 5 bases and the V segment lost 0 bases, leaving 6 bases of the junction unmatched. The CDR3 spans 15 residues. The CDR3 nucleotides read TGTGCCAGCAGCGTAGAGGACAGGGTATGGGAGACCCAGTACTTC. This sequence encodes CASSVEDRVWETQYF.

This chain joins TRBV7-9 and TRBJ1-1; no firm D call. Looked up from germline, CDR1 is SEHNR and CDR2 is FQNEAQ (reference sequence). The CDR3 has 16 amino acids. V gave up 2 bases and J gave up 5 bases, with 18 bases separating them. CDR3 residues: CASSLTFGHRGTEAFF. Here the CDR3 DNA reads TGTGCCAGCAGCTTAACCTTCGGGCACCGAGGGACTGAAGCTTTCTTT.